This entry describes one TCR beta chain. The CDR3 runs 12 residues. The germline V and J ends were trimmed by 4 bases and 6 bases, with 11 bases remaining between them. Germline loops: CDR1 DFQATT, CDR2 SNEGSKA (reference sequence). This specimen belongs to a study of identical twins. TCRdb recomputed calls from the 5' RACE reads with MiXCR, one row per CDR3 protein. Of hundreds of thousands of distinct CDR3 sequences in the sample, 15% to 20% were seen once. These data were also reused for a study on T cells expressing NK-cell markers.

This sequence was found in a woman younger than 35 in good health. Sequenced material: PBMCs. The rearrangement uses TRBV20-1 and TRBJ2-3; D is uncertain. The CDR3 coding sequence is TGCAGTGCTACTAGTGAACATGATACGCAGTATTTT. Its protein is CSATSEHDTQYF.